This entry is about one TCR beta chain. The antigen remains unidentified. This PCR relied on a set of 60 Vbeta primers and 13 Jbeta primers. Profiled with immunoSEQ multiplex PCR; TCRdb holds only in-frame clones, not every one. The sample holds over 150,000 clones; approximately 78% are singletons and the top ten take 0.96%. V lost 5 bases and J lost 0; bases outside the gene matches: 9. The CDR3 has 16 residues. Germline CDR1 is MDHEN and CDR2 is SYDVKM. The data are from a study of cytomegalovirus exposure and HLA in healthy donors. Study-wide points: TCR sequences were mostly rare, though some public TCRs occurred in many donors.

The rearrangement uses TRBV28 and TRBJ1-1; 7 bases match TRBD1. This clonotype was obtained from a girl aged 2 to 9 in good health and CMV-seropositive. Source material: PBMCs. The CDR3 region is CASSPTDDRVNTEAFF. In DNA form, the CDR3 reads TGTGCCAGCAGTCCCACAGATGACAGGGTGAACACTGAAGCTTTCTTT.